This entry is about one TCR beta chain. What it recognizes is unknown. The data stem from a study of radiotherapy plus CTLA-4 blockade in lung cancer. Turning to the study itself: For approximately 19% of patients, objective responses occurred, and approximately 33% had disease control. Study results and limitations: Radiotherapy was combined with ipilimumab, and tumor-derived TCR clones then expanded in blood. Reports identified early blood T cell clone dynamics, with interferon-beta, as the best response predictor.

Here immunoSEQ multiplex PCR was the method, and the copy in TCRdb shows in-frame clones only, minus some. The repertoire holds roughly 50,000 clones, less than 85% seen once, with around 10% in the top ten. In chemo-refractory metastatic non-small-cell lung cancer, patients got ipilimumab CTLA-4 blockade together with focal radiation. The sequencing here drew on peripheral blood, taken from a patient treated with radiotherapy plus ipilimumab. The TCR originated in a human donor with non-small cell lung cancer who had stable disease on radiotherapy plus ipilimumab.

CDR3 region: CASSFDTGSYEQYF. DNA of the CDR3: TGCGCCAGCAGCTTTGACACAGGCTCCTACGAGCAGTACTTC. V is TRBV5-1 and J is TRBJ2-7, with a possible D match to TRBD1 (5 bases). The CDR3 contains 14 residues. Germline V CDR1 and CDR2: SGHRS, YFSETQ. Trimming shortened V by 2 bases and J by 0 bases, and 9 bases separated the two germline ends.